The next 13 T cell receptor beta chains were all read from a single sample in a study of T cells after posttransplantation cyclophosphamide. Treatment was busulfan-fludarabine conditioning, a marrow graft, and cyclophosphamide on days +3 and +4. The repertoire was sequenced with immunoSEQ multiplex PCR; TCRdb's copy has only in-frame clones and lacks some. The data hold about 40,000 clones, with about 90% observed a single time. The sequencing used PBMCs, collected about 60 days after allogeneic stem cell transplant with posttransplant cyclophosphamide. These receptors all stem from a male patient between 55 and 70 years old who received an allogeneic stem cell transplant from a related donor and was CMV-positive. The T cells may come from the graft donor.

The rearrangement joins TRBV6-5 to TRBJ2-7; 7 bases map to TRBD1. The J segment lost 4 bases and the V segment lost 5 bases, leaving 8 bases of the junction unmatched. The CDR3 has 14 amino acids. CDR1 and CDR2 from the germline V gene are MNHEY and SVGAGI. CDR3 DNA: TGTGCCAGCAGTAGACAGGGAGTTTGGTACGAGCAGTACTTC. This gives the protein CASSRQGVWYEQYF.

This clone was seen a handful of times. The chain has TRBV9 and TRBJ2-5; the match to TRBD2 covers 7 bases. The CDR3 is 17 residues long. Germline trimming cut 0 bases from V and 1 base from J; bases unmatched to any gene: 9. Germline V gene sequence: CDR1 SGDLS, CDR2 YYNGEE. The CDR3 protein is CASSVATAGLSQETQYF. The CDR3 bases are TGTGCCAGCAGCGTAGCTACAGCGGGGTTGTCCCAAGAGACCCAGTACTTC.

The CDR3 spells CASSRGTGKNTGELFF. For the CDR3, the DNA is TGCGCCAGCAGCCGAGGGACAGGGAAAAACACCGGGGAGCTGTTTTTT. This chain uses TRBV5-1 with TRBJ2-2; 9 bases map to TRBD1. CDR1 and CDR2 (germline): SGHRS, YFSETQ. The CDR3 is made up of 16 amino acids. Losses at the gene ends were 4 bases for V and 2 bases for J; bases not matched to a gene: 6.

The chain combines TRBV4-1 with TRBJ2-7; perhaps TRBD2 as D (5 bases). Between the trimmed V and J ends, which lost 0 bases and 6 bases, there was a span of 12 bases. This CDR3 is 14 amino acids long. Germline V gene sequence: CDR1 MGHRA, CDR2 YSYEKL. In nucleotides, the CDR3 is TGCGCCAGCAGCCAAGATCTAGCCAGCGGCGAGCAGTACTTC. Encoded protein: CASSQDLASGEQYF.

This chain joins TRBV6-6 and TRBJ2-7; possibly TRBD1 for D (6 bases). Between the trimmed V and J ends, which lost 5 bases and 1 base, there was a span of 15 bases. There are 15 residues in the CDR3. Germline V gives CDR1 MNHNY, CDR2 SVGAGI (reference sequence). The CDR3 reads CASSPGTLSSYEQYV. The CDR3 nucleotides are TGTGCCAGCAGTCCCGGGACACTCTCTTCCTACGAGCAGTACGTC.

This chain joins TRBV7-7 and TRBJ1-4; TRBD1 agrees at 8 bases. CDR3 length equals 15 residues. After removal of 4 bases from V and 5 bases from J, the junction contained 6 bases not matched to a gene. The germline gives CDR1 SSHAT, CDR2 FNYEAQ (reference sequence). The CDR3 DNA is TGTGCCAGCAGCTCCGGGACAGGTTTGAATGAAAAACTGTTTTTT. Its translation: CASSSGTGLNEKLFF.

For the CDR3, the DNA is TGTGCCTGGAGTGTACAGGGGCCCTATGGCTACACCTTC. It translates to CAWSVQGPYGYTF. The V call is TRBV30, the J call TRBJ1-2, with 7 bases that match TRBD1. Germline V CDR1 and CDR2: GTSNPN, SVGIG (reference sequence). There are 13 residues in the CDR3. With 0 bases clipped from V and 4 bases from J, the junction kept 2 bases outside the gene matches.

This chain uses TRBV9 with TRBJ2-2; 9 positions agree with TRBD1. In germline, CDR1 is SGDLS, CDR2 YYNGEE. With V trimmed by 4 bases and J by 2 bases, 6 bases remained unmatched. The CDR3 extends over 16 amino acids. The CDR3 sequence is CASSPRTGANTGELFF. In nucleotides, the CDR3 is TGTGCCAGCAGCCCAAGGACAGGGGCAAACACCGGGGAGCTGTTTTTT.

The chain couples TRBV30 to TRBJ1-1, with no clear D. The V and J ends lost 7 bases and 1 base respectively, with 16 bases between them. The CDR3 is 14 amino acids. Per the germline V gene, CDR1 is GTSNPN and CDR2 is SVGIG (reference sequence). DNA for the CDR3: TGTGCCTCAGACACTAGGACTGCGAACACTGAAGCTTTCTTT. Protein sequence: CASDTRTANTEAFF.

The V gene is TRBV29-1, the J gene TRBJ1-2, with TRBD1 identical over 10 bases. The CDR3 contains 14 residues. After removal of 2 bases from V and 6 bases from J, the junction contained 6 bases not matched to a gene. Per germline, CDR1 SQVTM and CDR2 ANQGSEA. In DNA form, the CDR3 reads TGCAGCGTTGAAAAGGGACAGGGGAGGGATGGCTACACCTTC. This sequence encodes CSVEKGQGRDGYTF.

The CDR3 bases are TGTGCCAGCAGATTAGGACAGGTCAGCTCCTACGAGCAGTACTTC. This sequence encodes CASRLGQVSSYEQYF. This chain connects TRBV27 to TRBJ2-7, with 7 bases that match TRBD1. Germline trimming cut 6 bases from V and 0 bases from J; bases unmatched to any gene: 8. The CDR3 extends over 15 amino acids. The V gene's germline CDR1 is MNHEY and CDR2 SMNVEV (reference sequence).

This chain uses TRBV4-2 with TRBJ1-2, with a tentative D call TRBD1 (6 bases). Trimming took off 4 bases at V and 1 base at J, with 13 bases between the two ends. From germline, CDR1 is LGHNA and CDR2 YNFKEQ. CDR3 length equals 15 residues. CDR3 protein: CASSLEDRFNYGYTF. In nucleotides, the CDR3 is TGTGCCAGCAGCCTGGAGGACAGATTTAACTATGGCTACACCTTC.

The CDR3 DNA is TGCGCCAGCAGCACCCGTTCCGCGGGGGGGCCAGCGGACGGGGAGCTGTTTTTT. Encoded protein: CASSTRSAGGPADGELFF. V usage is TRBV5-1 and J usage is TRBJ2-2, with 9 bases fitting TRBD2. V shed 4 bases, J shed 7 bases, and the junction held 17 bases outside the gene matches. This CDR3 contains 18 residues. Germline values: CDR1 SGHRS, CDR2 YFSETQ. The full variable domain, rest sourced from reference TRBV5-1 and TRBJ2-2, is KAGVTQTPRYLIKTRGQQVTLSCSPISGHRSVSWYQQTPGQGLQFLFEYFSETQRNKGNFPGRFSGRQFSNSRSEMNVSTLELGDSALYLCASSTRSAGGPADGELFFGEGSRLTVL.